This T cell receptor (beta chain) appears in the sequencing data of a study of T-cell reconstitution after alpha-beta-depleted transplantation in children. Unique molecular identifiers were incorporated during preparation of the TCRbeta library. TCRdb called the PCR reads again in MiXCR, with one record for every CDR3 protein. Of 200,000 to 250,000 distinct CDR3 sequences in the sample, around 12% were seen once. V was cut by 5 bases and J by 7 bases, with 7 bases left in between. Germline loops: CDR1 MNHEY, CDR2 SVGAGI. This CDR3 comprises 11 residues. Sequencing used PBMCs from the stem cell graft donor, obtained from the stem cell graft. The sequence came from a human donor who donated a stem cell graft to a child with acute lymphoblastic leukemia. The chain is built from TRBV6-5 and TRBJ2-3; D call uncertain. The CDR3 region has the DNA TGTGCCAGCAGTAAGCTTAATACGCAGTATTTT. Amino acids: CASSKLNTQYF.